The sequence of this T cell receptor beta chain was determined in a study of cytomegalovirus exposure and HLA in healthy donors (TCRdb year 2017). Regarding the research as a whole: In an earlier analysis of under 750 of the donors, approximately 300 Gb of sequence data and some 120 million unique TCR beta sequences from about 179 million T cells were reported. Besides the first cohort of under 700 subjects, a separate validation cohort made up of about 120 different subjects was used. Rather than using new phenotypic data, the later analysis identified candidate immune exposures from TCR beta sequences and from how often those sequences occurred across donors. The study used immunosequencing to profile the T cell repertoires of around 600 subjects and linked those repertoires to cytomegalovirus serostatus. To predict cytomegalovirus infection status, the study brought together high-throughput TCR immunosequencing, statistical association of individual TCRs with disease status, and machine learning. The study was designed to test whether signatures of past pathogen exposure could be identified by cataloging public T cell receptors. Every discovery cohort repertoire had been produced on one sequencing platform. An early release that covered fewer than 800 HLA-typed donors contained 250 to 350 gigabases of sequencing data and tens of millions of unique TCR sequences. Class I and class II HLA loci were covered by the typing at four-digit resolution. Among the roughly 380 genotyped donors, more than 70% belonged to the genetic ancestry cluster associated with self-reported Caucasian donors. A later genetic analysis used genome-wide SNP genotypes for about three fifths of the roughly 700 donors, treating that subset as a discovery cohort. Typing coverage differed by locus: A, B, C, DRB1 and DQB1 were typed in about 629-630 donors, DQA1 in 522, DPA1 in over 600, and DPB1 in 450 to 480. Among 398 genotyped donors of the cohort, an average of approximately 250,000 unique TCR beta nucleotide sequences were sequenced per donor, roughly a sixth of them non-productive. A later analysis re-analyzed previously published TCR beta repertoires from hundreds of donors and added high-resolution HLA genotyping to study TCR occurrence patterns. Four to six DR-DQ haplotypes were handled as single units for association and clustering because linkage in the cohort was strong. In an earlier analysis of 587 of the donors, high-throughput TCR beta sequencing was used to judge whether each TCR beta V gene segment behaved as functional or pseudogenic. Donor age, sex, ethnicity and CMV serostatus were compiled alongside the repertoire data. What the authors observed across the whole study: According to a later genetic analysis, donors in an Asian-associated ancestry cluster had fewer N-insertions in productive TCRs than the roughly 670-donor mean. According to a later analysis, most CMV-associated TCR beta chains appeared to be HLA-restricted, and the HLA associations seemed to be driven largely by CMV exposure. In a later analysis, HLA-associated TCR beta chains showed more clonal expansion and lower generation probabilities than non-associated chains that were equally common. A group of highly shared sequence variants was considered likely to be a technical artifact of the sequencing pipeline. In an earlier analysis of approximately 590 of the donors, most TCR beta V segments were observed in productive rearrangements about 87% or about 30% of the time, broadly matching IMGT annotations. A further reported finding was that TCR beta sequences accurately predicted the HLA-A and HLA-B alleles for most subjects in the first cohort. Linkage disequilibrium might explain the correlated functional status among segregating V segments, but an unknown experimental factor could not be excluded. This cohort had only TCR beta chains sequenced, and the lack of alpha or paired-chain data limited which features could be detected. In the study, around 150 TCR beta chains were listed as associated with cytomegalovirus. A few of the identified cytomegalovirus-associated TCR beta chains were confirmed in vitro to be specific for cytomegalovirus antigens. When HLA alleles, especially DR and DQ, strongly co-occurred, TCR associations were difficult to assign to individual alleles. Cytomegalovirus status was reported to be diagnosed by the classifier with high specificity and sensitivity in both the original and validation cohorts. A later analysis associated 16,951 TCR beta sequences with specific HLA alleles at a false discovery rate of 0.05. CMV serostatus was the only immune exposure information available for the cohort. A later analysis reported that several top co-occurrence clusters appeared linked to parvovirus B19, influenza, CMV and Epstein-Barr virus. Sequencing depth was assumed to be roughly uniform across donors in the presence/absence analyses, though that assumption may not hold. Because HLA typing was missing for some donors at each locus, association tests included only the typed subset. It was suggested by the authors that the approach could potentially be generalized to other disease states and immunological phenotypes. The earlier analysis of 450 to 700 of the donors excluded roughly 16 rarely observed V segments, including chromosome 9 orphons, because counts were too low. An association between a missense DCLRE1C variant and V-gene and J-gene trimming of TCR beta chains was found in a later genetic analysis and replicated in an independent cohort. Most TCR sequences were seen in very few donors, while some public TCRs were found in many individuals. In a later analysis, TCR association rates were found to vary across HLA loci, with the most associated TCRs seen for DRB1 alleles and the fewest for HLA-C alleles.

The method was the immunoSEQ multiplex PCR assay. For the multiplex PCR, a mixture combining 60 forward primers for TCR Vbeta segments and 13 reverse primers for TCR Jbeta segments was used. The CDR3 region of rearranged TCR beta genes was amplified from genomic DNA with a multiplex PCR assay. On the Illumina HiSeq System, the amplified TCR beta libraries were sequenced as 87-base-pair reads. The paper's data handling went like this. A later analysis tallied about 77 million unique TCR beta chains across the 660 or so repertoires, and approximately 9.9 million of those chains were shared by two or more donors. To remove PCR and sequencing errors, raw reads were error-corrected and collapsed into unique sequences using a nearest-neighbor algorithm that merged closely related sequences. CDR3 sequences were aligned to IMGT reference sequences to assign V, D and J gene segments. For a sequence to be retained, at least a six-nucleotide match to both a V gene segment and a J gene segment was required. A rearrangement was called productive if the CDR3 had no stop codons and remained in frame with V and J, and every other rearrangement was called non-productive. Following IMGT convention, CDR3 was defined as the stretch from the second conserved V-encoded cysteine to the conserved J-encoded phenylalanine. In an earlier analysis of approximately 500 of the donors, sequences lacking an unambiguous match to a single V gene segment were excluded. In an earlier analysis of about 590 of the donors, a V segment was called functional when productive rearrangements were above 56.7%, and segregating when the standard deviation between donors exceeded 5%. A statistical classification framework was developed to diagnose cytomegalovirus status using the catalog of TCR beta chain sequences. In a later analysis, TCR nucleotide sequences were compared against IMGT/GENE-DB human TR gene sequences so that V and J genes could be assigned. A later analysis assigned CDR3 sequences and most-parsimonious VDJ recombination scenarios with the TCRdist pipeline. In a later analysis, each TCR beta chain was defined by its CDR3 amino acid sequence together with its V-gene family, and reads without a unique V-gene family were excluded. To address suspected cross-contamination and a sequencing artifact, a later analysis removed approximately 600 highly shared, low-generation-probability nucleotide sequences. For each public chain, a later analysis derived a clonal expansion index from normalized ranks of inferred template counts within each repertoire. Generation probabilities in a later analysis came from a VDJ recombination model fitted to out-of-frame rearrangements, and those results were checked against IGoR. Hypergeometric tests were used in a later analysis to score TCR-TCR, TCR-HLA and TCR-CMV co-occurrence, with a repertoire-size bias correction applied to the TCR pairs. In a later analysis, false discovery rates were estimated by permuting HLA or CMV assignments 20 times. In a later analysis, co-occurring TCRs were grouped using DBSCAN, and TCRdist sequence similarity was added for clustering within HLA-allele-positive subsets. Co-occurrence clustering excluded repertoires with fewer than 30,000 or more than 120,000 public chains, plus five with anomalous nucleotide sharing. The table comes from immuneACCESS by way of TCRdb, which keeps in-frame sequences with V and J called. Part of the clones is missing from these tables; in studies checked, under half for an unresolved V gene and the rest for unknown reasons. V and J calls and clone size are given by that table; D and trimming were obtained from the DNA. For this sample there are some 91,000 clones; about 78% appear just once. The leading ten clones occupy around 3.5% of the sample.

On this clone: Its recognized antigen is unknown. No base-level quality is on record; no much larger clone is a single base apart.

The cohort comprised approximately 700 healthy bone marrow donors. At the time of sampling, every cohort member was nominally healthy, though immune exposures that went unrecorded were likely present. The donor tested CMV seronegative, placing the donor among the 350 or so seronegative members of the cohort. A peripheral blood sample was collected from each donor, and TCR beta sequencing was performed on peripheral blood mononuclear cells. Genomic DNA was extracted from the blood cell samples with the Qiagen DNeasy Blood Extraction Kit. Sample: PBMCs. This clonotype was sampled from a man between 35 and 55 years old in good health and CMV-seronegative.

For the CDR3, the sequence is CASSPSGTENSPLHF. At the DNA level, the sequence is TGCGCCAGCAGCCCCTCCGGGACAGAAAATTCACCCCTCCACTTT. The chain is assembled from TRBV5-1 and TRBJ1-6; 7 central nucleotides agree with TRBD1. Inclusive of the bounding cysteine and phenylalanine, the CDR3 is 15 residues long. CDR3 DNA is the only sequence kept; it has 45 bases, read in frame from the first base. The V end gives up 4 bases and the J end 7 bases, leaving 8 bases in the junction not matched to a gene. Based on the germline V gene, the CDR1 and CDR2 sequences are SGHRS and YFSETQ.